This is a list of T cell receptor beta chains from one sample in a study of blood T cells in healthy people across ages. Using its own MiXCR run on the 5' RACE reads, TCRdb lists one record per CDR3 protein. Of approximately 2,000,000 distinct CDR3 sequences in the sample, about two fifths were seen once. Sequencing used blood. These receptors all come from a human donor in good health. Each CDR3 is given with its conserved first and last residue. D genes are given only for firm matches. Not every row has a clone size; where given, it reads once, few, many or a size class.

j_gene | abundance | v_gene | d_gene | CDR3nt | CDR3aa
TRBJ1-5 | - | TRBV12-3/TRBV12-4 | - | TGTGCCAGCAGTGCGCTCCGGGGCTACAGTCAGCCCCAGCATTTT | CASSALRGYSQPQHF
TRBJ1-1 | - | TRBV29-1 | TRBD1 | TGCAGCGTCGATGGACAGGGGGGGGACACTGAAGCTTTCTTT | CSVDGQGGDTEAFF
TRBJ2-5 | few | TRBV20-1 | - | TGCAGTGCTAGATCCAGGGGGGCTCAGGAGACCCAGTACTTC | CSARSRGAQETQYF
TRBJ2-1 | few | TRBV3-1 | TRBD2 | TGTGCCAGCAGCCAAGATAACCGGGGGGGTAGTGAGCAGTTCTTC | CASSQDNRGGSEQFF
TRBJ1-2 | - | TRBV5-1 | - | TGCGCCAGCAGCTTAACAGCCCAAGCTAACTATGGCTACACCTTC | CASSLTAQANYGYTF
TRBJ2-7 | - | TRBV20-1 | - | TGCAGTGCTAGAAAGGGGGGGGGCTCCTACGAGCAGTACTTC | CSARKGGGSYEQYF
TRBJ1-1 | - | TRBV20-1 | - | TGCAGTGCCGCCACCCGGAGGAGGGGATCGAATGAAGCTTTCTTT | CSAATRRRGSNEAFF
TRBJ2-5 | - | TRBV7-9 | TRBD2 | TGTGCCACGGCGGGGTTAGCGGGAACCCTGGGAGAGACCCAGTACTTC | CATAGLAGTLGETQYF
TRBJ2-1 | few | TRBV6-6 | - | TGTGCCAGCACCGCACTAGAATCTGGCAATGAGCAGTTCTTC | CASTALESGNEQFF
TRBJ2-6 | - | TRBV2 | - | TGTGCCAGCACCCTAAGATACTCTGGGGCCAACGTCCTGACTTTC | CASTLRYSGANVLTF
TRBJ2-5 | - | TRBV4-3 | TRBD2 | TGCGCCAGCAGCCAAGGACTAGCGGACGCCTCCCGGTACTTC | CASSQGLADASRYF
TRBJ2-1 | - | TRBV20-1 | TRBD1 | TGCAGTGCTCCCAGAAGGGACAGGGCATACGATGAGCAGTTCTTC | CSAPRRDRAYDEQFF
TRBJ2-7 | once | TRBV14 | - | TGTGCCAGCAGGATGTCCAGGGACTACGAGCAGTACTTC | CASRMSRDYEQYF
TRBJ2-5 | - | TRBV9 | - | TGTGCCAGCAGCGTAGCGCCCCGCGGCGGAGAGACCCAGTACTTC | CASSVAPRGGETQYF
TRBJ2-7 | few | TRBV7-6 | - | TGTGCCAGCACCCAGGGGCAGGGTTGGGCCTACGAGCAGTACTTC | CASTQGQGWAYEQYF
TRBJ2-5 | few | TRBV4-3 | - | TGCGCCAGCACCCCGGATTGGGGGTACCAAGAGACCCAGTACTTC | CASTPDWGYQETQYF
TRBJ2-3 | - | TRBV5-1 | - | TGCGCCAGCAGCGAGCAAAGCACAGATACGCAGTATTTT | CASSEQSTDTQYF
TRBJ2-7 | few | TRBV20-1 | - | TGCAGTGCTAGACCACAAGGAGGGGAGCAGTACTTC | CSARPQGGEQYF
TRBJ1-2 | few | TRBV20-1 | - | TGCAGTGCTACCGGGACGGCTGACTATGGCTACACCTTC | CSATGTADYGYTF
TRBJ2-1 | few | TRBV20-1 | - | TGCAGTGCTAGAGATCAAGGGAGGGGGAGAAATTACAATGAGCAGTTCTTC | CSARDQGRGRNYNEQFF
TRBJ1-2 | - | TRBV7-2 | TRBD1 | TGTGCCAGCAGCCCCGGACAGGGTGGTCGGGGCTACACCTTC | CASSPGQGGRGYTF
TRBJ2-6 | few | TRBV4-2 | TRBD2 | TGTGCCAGCAGCCCCAACCCAAGGGGCGGGAGCCCTGGGGCCAACGTCCTGACTTTC | CASSPNPRGGSPGANVLTF
TRBJ2-3 | few | TRBV4-1 | TRBD2 | TGCGCCAGCAGCCAAGCTAGCGGGGTGCGCACAGATACGCAGTATTTT | CASSQASGVRTDTQYF
TRBJ2-1 | few | TRBV29-1 | TRBD1 | TGCAGCGTGACCGCCGGGACAGGGCCCAACAATGAGCAGTTCTTC | CSVTAGTGPNNEQFF
TRBJ2-7 | few | TRBV20-1 | - | TGCAGTGCTCAAGACACCTCCCTGAGCGAGCAGTACTTC | CSAQDTSLSEQYF
TRBJ1-1 | - | TRBV29-1 | - | TGCAGCGTTTTAGGCGGGGGCAGGGAGGGAATGAACACTGAAGCTTTCTTT | CSVLGGGREGMNTEAFF
TRBJ2-1 | few | TRBV6-5 | - | TGTGCCAGCAGTTACTCGAAGTTAAGACTTTACAATGAGCAGTTCTTC | CASSYSKLRLYNEQFF